This T cell receptor beta chain was captured in a study of radiotherapy plus CTLA-4 blockade in lung cancer (dated by TCRdb to 2017 to 2018). The study in broad terms: Among the enrolled patients, about 19% had an objective response, and about 29% reached disease control.

Receptors were amplified or captured by the immunoSEQ multiplex PCR assay. The immuneACCESS repertoire file appears here via TCRdb, limited to in-frame rearrangements. These files lack a portion of the clones; in checked studies, under half of the deficit traces to unresolved V genes, and the cause of the others is not known. Within this sample are roughly 120,000 clones, with 81% of them counted one time only. The ten largest clonotypes hold 3.3% of the sample. Points on this clone: Its antigen is not yet known. Base qualities are missing; no much larger clone stands one base away.

Overall study results and their limits: After treatment with radiotherapy and ipilimumab, TCR clones that came from tumors expanded in the peripheral blood. Early dynamic changes in blood T cell clones, together with increased serum interferon-beta after radiation, were reported as the strongest predictors of response.

From a lookup of the germline V gene, CDR1 and CDR2 are SGHVS and FNYEAQ. The CDR3 covers 14 residues, taking in both the cysteine and the phenylalanine. Of the read, only the CDR3 DNA is kept; its 42 bases are in frame from base 1. V is shortened by 1 base, J by 6 bases, and the region joining them spans 13 bases. The study evaluated CTLA-4 blockade (ipilimumab) given together with focal radiation therapy in patients who had chemo-refractory metastatic non-small-cell lung cancer. This TCR came from a human donor with non-small cell lung cancer that progressed on radiotherapy plus ipilimumab. Some clones in this sample may be carry-over from other donors' samples. Sequenced here: peripheral blood, sampled from a patient treated with radiotherapy plus ipilimumab. This chain joins TRBV7-6 to TRBJ2-7; there is no confident call for the D gene. CDR3 region: CASSLGVLYGEQYF. The nucleotides read TGTGCCAGCAGCTTAGGGGTACTCTACGGCGAGCAGTACTTC.